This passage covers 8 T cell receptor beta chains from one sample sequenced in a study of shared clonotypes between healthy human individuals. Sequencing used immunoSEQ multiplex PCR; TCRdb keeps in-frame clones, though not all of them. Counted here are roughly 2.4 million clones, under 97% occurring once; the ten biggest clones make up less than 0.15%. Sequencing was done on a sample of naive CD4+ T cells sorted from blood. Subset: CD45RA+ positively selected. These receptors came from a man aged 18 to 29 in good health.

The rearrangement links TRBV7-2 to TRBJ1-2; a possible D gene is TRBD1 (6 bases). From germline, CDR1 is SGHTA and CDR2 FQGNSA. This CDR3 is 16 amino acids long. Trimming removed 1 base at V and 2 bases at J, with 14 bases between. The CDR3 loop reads CASSLEQGSLNYGYTF. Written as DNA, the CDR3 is TGTGCCAGCAGCTTAGAGCAGGGGAGCTTGAACTATGGCTACACCTTC.

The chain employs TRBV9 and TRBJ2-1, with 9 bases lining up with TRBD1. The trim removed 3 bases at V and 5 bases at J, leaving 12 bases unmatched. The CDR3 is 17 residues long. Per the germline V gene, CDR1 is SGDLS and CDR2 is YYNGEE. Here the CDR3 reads CASSARTKGQGNNEQFF. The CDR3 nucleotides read TGTGCCAGCAGCGCCCGTACAAAGGGACAGGGAAACAATGAGCAGTTCTTC.

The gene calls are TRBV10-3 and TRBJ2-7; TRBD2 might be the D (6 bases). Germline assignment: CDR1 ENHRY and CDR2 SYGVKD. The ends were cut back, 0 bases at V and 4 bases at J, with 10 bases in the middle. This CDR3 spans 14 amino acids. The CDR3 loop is CAISESGAGYEQYF. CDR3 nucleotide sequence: TGTGCCATCAGTGAGTCAGGGGCGGGGTACGAGCAGTACTTC.

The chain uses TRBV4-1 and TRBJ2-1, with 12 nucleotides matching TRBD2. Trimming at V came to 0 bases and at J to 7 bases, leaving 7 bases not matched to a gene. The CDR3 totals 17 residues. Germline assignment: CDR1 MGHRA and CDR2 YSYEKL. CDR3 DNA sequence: TGCGCCAGCAGCCAAGACGCTAGCGGGAGGGCTCGGAATGAGCAGTTCTTC. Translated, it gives CASSQDASGRARNEQFF.

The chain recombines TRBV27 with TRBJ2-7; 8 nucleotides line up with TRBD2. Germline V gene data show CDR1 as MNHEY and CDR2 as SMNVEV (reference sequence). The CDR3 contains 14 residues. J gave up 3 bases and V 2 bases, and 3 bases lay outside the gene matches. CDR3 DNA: TGTGCCAGCAGTTTAAAGAGCGGGAGCTACGAGCAGTACTTC. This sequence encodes CASSLKSGSYEQYF.

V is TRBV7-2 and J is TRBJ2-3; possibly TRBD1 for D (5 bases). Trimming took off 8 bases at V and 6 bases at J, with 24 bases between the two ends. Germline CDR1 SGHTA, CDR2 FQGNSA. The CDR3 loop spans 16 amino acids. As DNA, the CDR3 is TGTGCCAGCCAACCGGGTGGACACCGGAATGGGGATACGCAGTATTTT. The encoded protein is CASQPGGHRNGDTQYF.

The CDR3 here is CASSLVGQVMNTEAFF. In DNA form, the CDR3 reads TGTGCCAGCAGCTTAGTGGGACAGGTCATGAACACTGAAGCTTTCTTT. The V gene is TRBV7-8, the J gene TRBJ1-1, with TRBD1 identical over 8 bases. The CDR3 has 16 amino acids. V gave up 1 base and J gave up 0 bases; unmatched junction bases: 4. Per germline, CDR1 SGHVS and CDR2 FQNEAQ.

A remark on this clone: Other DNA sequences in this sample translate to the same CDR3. CDR3 in DNA: TGTGCCAGCAGTTACTCGGCAGGGAGTAACTATGGCTACACCTTC. Its translation is CASSYSAGSNYGYTF. This sequence joins TRBV6-5 and TRBJ1-2; D perhaps matches TRBD1 (5 bases). Germline V CDR1 and CDR2: MNHEY, SVGAGI. Trimming took off 0 bases at V and 1 base at J, with 9 bases between the two ends. The CDR3 has 15 residues.